These 22 T cell receptor beta chains originate from one sample sequenced in a study of identical twins. TCRdb ran MiXCR on the 5' RACE reads and lists one entry per CDR3 protein. Of around 570,000 distinct CDR3 sequences in the sample, nearly 10% were seen once. This sample also belongs to another study, concerning yellow fever vaccine responses in identical twins.

Sequenced sample: PBMCs. The receptors stem from a young woman in good health.

This clonotype appeared many times. The J gene is TRBJ2-1, the V gene TRBV15; 11 positions match TRBD2. The V segment lost 2 bases and the J segment 8 bases; nucleotides outside the gene matches: 11. Germline V gives CDR1 LNHNV, CDR2 YYDKDF (reference sequence). The CDR3 covers 17 residues. The DNA for the CDR3 is TGTGCCACCAGCAGAATCCCATTAGCGGGAGGGAGGGATGAGCAGTTCTTC. It is translated as CATSRIPLAGGRDEQFF.

This clonotype has a handful of counts. The J gene is TRBJ2-7, the V gene TRBV21-1; the table's D call TRBD1 went unverified against the DNA. TRBV21-1 corresponds to a pseudogene. This CDR3 region has 17 residues. CDR3 nucleotides: TGTGCCAGCAGCAAATCAGGGTACAGGCTCCCCACCTACGAGCAGTACTTC. This codes for CASSKSGYRLPTYEQYF.

This sequence joins TRBV20-1 and TRBJ2-1, with 9 bases matching TRBD1. The CDR3 has 16 residues. V dropped 0 bases and J dropped 1; count of bases not matched to a gene: 4. Germline values: CDR1 DFQATT, CDR2 SNEGSKA (reference sequence). The CDR3 reads CSAREDRGPSYNEQFF. CDR3 bases: TGCAGTGCTAGAGAGGACAGGGGACCTTCCTACAATGAGCAGTTCTTC.

This clonotype showed up many times. V and J are TRBV2 and TRBJ2-2, with a weak D call TRBD2 (5 bases). Trimming pared 8 bases from V and 6 bases from J, leaving 10 bases between. In germline, CDR1 is SNHLY, CDR2 FYNNEI. This CDR3 spans 12 amino acids. The CDR3 nucleotides are TGTGCCAGCGCAATCGGGGCCGGGGAGCTGTTTTTT. As protein: CASAIGAGELFF.

This chain links TRBV28 with TRBJ2-7; TRBD2 agrees at 14 bases. CDR3 size: 18 residues. Germline CDR1 and CDR2: MDHEN and SYDVKM. The V gene end was trimmed by 5 bases and the J gene end by 1 base; junction bases not matched to a gene: 10. The CDR3 here is CASSLPGLAGVRSYEQYF. CDR3 in DNA: TGTGCCAGCAGTCTACCGGGACTAGCGGGAGTACGGTCCTACGAGCAGTACTTC.

The sample holds a few counts of this clonotype. The rearrangement joins TRBV30 to TRBJ2-3; TRBD2 matches at 12 bases. The junction had 8 bases not matched to a gene; V was cut back by 2 bases and J by 5 bases. Germline CDR1 is GTSNPN and CDR2 is SVGIG (reference sequence). The CDR3 consists of 16 residues. CDR3 region: CAWSTGLAGRGDTQYF. CDR3 nucleotide sequence: TGTGCCTGGAGTACGGGACTAGCGGGTCGTGGAGATACGCAGTATTTT. Using reference TRBV30 and TRBJ2-3 for the parts outside the CDR3, the full variable domain is SQTIHQWPATLVQPVGSPLSLECTVEGTSNPNLYWYRQAAGRGLQLLFYSVGIGQISSEVPQNLSASRPQDRQFILSSKKLLLSDSGFYLCAWSTGLAGRGDTQYFGPGTRLTVL.

This clonotype was found a few times. This chain joins TRBV10-3 and TRBJ2-2; D uncertain. The CDR3 is 13 amino acids. Germline CDR1 reads ENHRY; CDR2 reads SYGVKD. The V end was cut by 3 bases, the J end by 6 bases, with 8 bases between. The DNA for the CDR3 is TGTGCCATCAGTGAATTCAGCTCCGGGGAGCTGTTTTTT. Its protein product is CAISEFSSGELFF.

This clonotype was detected ten times or more. The rearrangement links TRBV9 to TRBJ2-3; TRBD2 aligns across 13 bases. CDR1 and CDR2 from the germline V gene are SGDLS and YYNGEE. Germline trimming cut 4 bases from V and 2 bases from J; bases unmatched to any gene: 4. CDR3 size: 16 residues. Here the CDR3 DNA reads TGTGCCAGCAGCTTGGGACTAGCGGGGTTCACAGATACGCAGTATTTT. This gives the protein CASSLGLAGFTDTQYF.

This clonotype was observed many times. The J gene is TRBJ2-3, the V gene TRBV5-1; 10 bases are shared with TRBD1. The germline V gene encodes CDR1 SGHRS and CDR2 YFSETQ. The junction had 6 bases not matched to a gene; V was cut back by 0 bases and J by 8 bases. The CDR3 loop spans 15 amino acids. CDR3 nucleotide sequence: TGCGCCAGCAGCTTGGGGGGGACAGGGGCTGGTACGCAGTATTTT. Its translation: CASSLGGTGAGTQYF.

This clonotype was counted many times. V gene TRBV12-3 or TRBV12-4 combines with J gene TRBJ2-1; 10 nucleotides match TRBD2. V trimming: 4 bases; J trimming: 7 bases; junction bases outside the gene matches: 7. This CDR3 comprises 15 residues. The CDR3 protein is CASSSWTSGTNEQFF. For the CDR3, the DNA is TGTGCCAGCAGTTCCTGGACTAGCGGCACAAATGAGCAGTTCTTC.

This clonotype was observed a few times. J is TRBJ1-2 and V is TRBV29-1; TRBD1 agrees at 9 bases. From germline, CDR1 is SQVTM and CDR2 ANQGSEA. V dropped 5 bases and J dropped 5; count of bases not matched to a gene: 9. CDR3 length: 14 amino acids. The CDR3 loop reads CSVYGTGSLYGYTF. The DNA of the CDR3 is TGCAGCGTTTACGGGACAGGGTCTTTGTATGGCTACACCTTC.

This clonotype turned up a few times. The rearrangement uses TRBV7-2 and TRBJ2-5; D remains ambiguous. The CDR3 spans 15 residues. V gave up 0 bases and J gave up 4 bases, with 12 bases separating them. Germline CDR1 and CDR2: SGHTA and FQGNSA. As DNA, the CDR3 is TGTGCCAGCAGCTTAGCCCGAACCTTAGTAGAGACCCAGTACTTC. It encodes CASSLARTLVETQYF.

At least ten counts were recorded for this clonotype. The chain combines TRBV20-1 with TRBJ2-4, with D unresolved. CDR1 DFQATT and CDR2 SNEGSKA come from the germline V gene (reference sequence). This CDR3 is built from 14 residues. With 5 bases removed from V and 0 bases from J, the gap between germline ends came to 11 bases. The CDR3 protein is CSALLASAKNIQYF. CDR3 coding DNA: TGCAGTGCTCTGCTGGCGTCAGCCAAAAACATTCAGTACTTC.

This clonotype was observed at least ten times. The chain recombines TRBV9 with TRBJ2-1, with 11 nucleotides matching TRBD2. The germline V gene has CDR1 SGDLS and CDR2 YYNGEE. Losses at the gene ends were 4 bases for V and 6 bases for J; bases not matched to a gene: 9. CDR3 length: 16 amino acids. The CDR3 nucleotides read TGTGCCAGCAGCCCGATAGGGACTAGCGGTAGCAATGAGCAGTTCTTC. It yields the protein CASSPIGTSGSNEQFF.

The chain uses TRBV6-2 or TRBV6-3 and TRBJ1-1; no clear D. V shed 0 bases and J shed 4 bases, with 9 bases lying between them. The CDR3 spans 14 residues. CDR1 and CDR2 (germline): MNHEY, SVGEGT. The CDR3 loop reads CASSYSSQLTEAFF. For the CDR3, the DNA is TGTGCCAGCAGTTACTCAAGCCAGCTCACTGAAGCTTTCTTT.

This clonotype was observed a handful of times. This chain joins TRBV11-2 and TRBJ2-1; TRBD2 aligns across 10 bases. Germline V gives CDR1 SGHAT, CDR2 FQNNGV. Germline trimming cut 2 bases from V and 5 bases from J; bases unmatched to any gene: 12. The CDR3 totals 18 residues. The DNA for the CDR3 is TGTGCCAGCAGCTTAAATCTTATCTTAACTAGCGGGAACAATGAGCAGTTCTTC. As protein: CASSLNLILTSGNNEQFF.

Ten or more counts support this clonotype. The chain links TRBV5-6 to TRBJ2-2, with D maybe TRBD1 (6 bases). CDR1 and CDR2 (germline): SGHDT, YYEEEE. There are 15 residues in the CDR3. The V end lost 1 base, the J end lost 1 base, and 8 bases lay between the germline ends. This CDR3 reads CASSLRGKNTGELFF. The CDR3, as DNA: TGTGCCAGCAGCTTGAGGGGGAAGAACACCGGGGAGCTGTTTTTT.

The chain combines TRBV7-9 with TRBJ2-6; D call uncertain. This CDR3 spans 14 amino acids. The germline gives CDR1 SEHNR, CDR2 FQNEAQ (reference sequence). V was shortened by 7 bases and J by 3 bases, with 10 bases between the two germline ends. CDR3 amino acids: CASTPLNGANVLTF. Here the CDR3 DNA reads TGTGCCAGCACCCCCTTAAATGGGGCCAACGTCCTGACTTTC.

This clonotype was detected only a few times. The rearrangement uses TRBV9 and TRBJ2-2; possibly TRBD1 for D (6 bases). V was cut by 3 bases and J by 4 bases, with 25 bases left in between. Per the germline V gene, CDR1 is SGDLS and CDR2 is YYNGEE. The CDR3 has 19 amino acids. The chain's CDR3 is CASSARILTGLGATGELFF. The CDR3 DNA sequence: TGTGCCAGCAGCGCCCGAATCCTGACAGGCTTGGGAGCCACCGGGGAGCTGTTTTTT.

This clonotype has ten or more counts. V is TRBV15 and J is TRBJ2-3; no clear D gene. This CDR3 is built from 16 residues. Germline CDR1 and CDR2: LNHNV and YYDKDF (reference sequence). The V end was cut by 1 base, the J end by 0 bases, with 11 bases between. CDR3 DNA: TGTGCCACCAGCAGAGCCGTGGGGTCCAGCACAGATACGCAGTATTTT. Its translation: CATSRAVGSSTDTQYF. Looking up the rest from reference TRBV15 and TRBJ2-3 gives the full variable domain: DAMVIQNPRYQVTQFGKPVTLSCSQTLNHNVMYWYQQKSSQAPKLLFHYYDKDFNNEADTPDNFQSRRPNTSFCFLDIRSPGLGDTAMYLCATSRAVGSSTDTQYFGPGTRLTVL.

This clonotype appeared a single time. This sequence joins TRBV7-2 and TRBJ2-7, with TRBD1 matching over 8 bases. The CDR3 loop spans 13 amino acids. Germline V CDR1 and CDR2: SGHTA, FQGNSA. Unmatched junction bases numbered 6, after V lost 5 bases and J lost 6 bases. CDR3 in DNA: TGTGCCAGCAGCCGCGACAGGGGCGCCGAGCAGTACTTC. It codes for CASSRDRGAEQYF.

The table lists this clonotype with a few counts. The chain uses TRBV7-9 and TRBJ2-3, with 7 nucleotides matching TRBD2. V shed 5 bases, J shed 3 bases, and the junction held 11 bases outside the gene matches. The CDR3 has 16 residues. Germline CDR1 SEHNR, CDR2 FQNEAQ (reference sequence). CDR3 sequence reads: CASSTRLAGRTDTQYF. The CDR3 DNA follows: TGTGCCAGCAGCACCCGACTAGCAGGGAGGACAGATACGCAGTATTTT.